This TCR beta chain was obtained from a study of CD8+ T cells in alopecia areata. TCR sequencing used cDNA made by reverse transcription of extracted RNA. The protocol was immunoSEQ multiplex PCR, while the TCRdb copy is restricted to in-frame clones and leaves out a portion. The table lists over 150,000 clones, around 50% of them singletons, with about 15% in the top ten. This CDR3 has 14 residues. Trimming stripped 1 base from V and 4 bases from J, with 10 bases between. Germline-derived CDR1 and CDR2 are KGHSH and LQKENI. This TCR derives from a human donor with alopecia areata. Sequencing used CD4+ T cells sorted from blood, obtained at week 0. J is TRBJ1-2 and V is TRBV18, with D hard to call. CDR3 in amino acids: CASSPQGQAYGYTF. The CDR3, as DNA: TGTGCCAGCTCACCACAGGGTCAGGCCTATGGCTACACCTTC.